The present entry profiles one TCR beta chain with its context. The sample originates from a study of blood T cell repertoires in COVID-19. The table came from immunoSEQ multiplex PCR; TCRdb's copy has only in-frame clones and leaves some out. The sample records under 300,000 clones, 85% to 90% being singletons. The CDR3 is 14 amino acids. Germline V gene data show CDR1 as GTSNPN and CDR2 as SVGIG (reference sequence). V was cut by 4 bases and J by 0 bases, with 10 bases left in between. The rearrangement links TRBV30 to TRBJ1-3, with D possibly TRBD1 on 5 matching bases. The receptor's source is a woman aged 55-70 years in a cohort exposed to, infected with or recovered from COVID-19 (not recorded which). The sample was PBMCs or T cells enriched from blood (not recorded which). DNA of the CDR3: TGTGCCTGGACCCAGGGTTCCTCTGGAAACACCATATATTTT. It translates to CAWTQGSSGNTIYF.